The 21 T cell receptor beta chains given below trace back to one sample, sequenced in a study of technical replicates of blood from a few donors. The data were produced by immunoSEQ multiplex PCR, yet TCRdb's version contains in-frame clones alone and is incomplete. Altogether 95,000 or so clones are present, approximately 95% being singletons, with the ten largest covering about 0.36%. The source material was T cells isolated from PBMCs. The receptors shown here come from a human donor in good health.

The chain combines TRBV10-2 with TRBJ2-7, with a possible D match to TRBD2 (5 bases). CDR1 WSHSY and CDR2 SAAADI come from the germline V gene. CDR3 length: 11 residues. V was trimmed by 8 bases and J by 0 bases, leaving 5 bases between them. The CDR3 sequence: CASGSSYEQYF. The CDR3 DNA reads TGCGCCAGCGGGAGCTCCTACGAGCAGTACTTC.

The V and J genes are TRBV2 and TRBJ1-5; TRBD1 matches 8 bases. V was clipped by 4 bases and J by 7 bases; unmatched bases: 9. From germline, CDR1 is SNHLY and CDR2 FYNNEI. This CDR3 has 15 amino acids. The CDR3 here is CASSVGQGAGQPQHF. Here the CDR3 DNA reads TGTGCCAGCAGTGTAGGGCAGGGGGCGGGACAGCCCCAGCATTTT.

This sequence joins TRBV4-1 and TRBJ2-1; 10 bases are shared with TRBD2. Germline CDR1 reads MGHRA; CDR2 reads YSYEKL. The V segment lost 2 bases and the J segment 4 bases; nucleotides outside the gene matches: 11. This CDR3 contains 18 residues. This chain's CDR3 is CASSQRALAGVNYNEQFF. CDR3 nucleotides: TGCGCCAGCAGCCAACGTGCCCTAGCGGGAGTGAATTACAATGAGCAGTTCTTC.

This clone has only one observation. The chain carries TRBV7-2 and TRBJ2-3; 7 nucleotides match TRBD2. CDR1 and CDR2 (germline): SGHTA, FQGNSA. After removal of 5 bases from V and 0 bases from J, the junction contained 8 bases not matched to a gene. The CDR3 is 16 amino acids. The CDR3: CASSLRRGGSTDTQYF. In DNA, the CDR3 is TGTGCCAGCAGCCTCCGTCGCGGGGGTAGCACAGATACGCAGTATTTT.

The chain couples TRBV6-5 to TRBJ1-5; D remains unclear. The germline V gene has CDR1 MNHEY and CDR2 SVGAGI. This CDR3 contains 13 residues. The V end was cut by 5 bases, the J end by 4 bases, with 9 bases between. This CDR3 is CASSRTPNQPQHF. The CDR3 bases are TGTGCCAGCAGTAGGACTCCGAATCAGCCCCAGCATTTT.

For the CDR3, the DNA is TGTGCCAGCAGGGGGACAGGCTATGGCTACACCTTC. Protein sequence: CASRGTGYGYTF. The V call is TRBV9, the J call TRBJ1-2, with 8 positions matching TRBD1. The CDR3 consists of 12 residues. V trimming: 5 bases; J trimming: 4 bases; junction bases outside the gene matches: 1. Germline CDR1 SGDLS, CDR2 YYNGEE.

The chain joins TRBV7-9 to TRBJ1-5; 7 bases fit TRBD1. The CDR3 totals 12 residues. The V gene end was trimmed by 6 bases and the J gene end by 7 bases; junction bases not matched to a gene: 3. CDR1 and CDR2 from the germline V gene are SEHNR and FQNEAQ (reference sequence). As DNA, the CDR3 is TGTGCCAGCAGTTCAGGGGGGCAGCCCCAGCATTTT. Its protein is CASSSGGQPQHF.

This chain connects TRBV5-6 to TRBJ2-5; D is perhaps TRBD2 (6 bases). Germline V gene sequence: CDR1 SGHDT, CDR2 YYEEEE. V was clipped by 0 bases and J by 7 bases, with 13 bases between them. The CDR3 is 14 residues long. CDR3 bases: TGTGCCAGCAGCTTGGATGGGGAGGCGGGGACCCAGTACTTC. Protein: CASSLDGEAGTQYF.

The genes are TRBV9 and TRBJ1-1; 7 bases align to TRBD1. Germline trimming cut 6 bases from V and 1 base from J; bases unmatched to any gene: 6. CDR3 length: 14 amino acids. Per germline, CDR1 SGDLS and CDR2 YYNGEE. CDR3 sequence reads: CASNQGESNTEAFF. The CDR3 nucleotides read TGTGCCAGCAACCAGGGGGAGTCGAACACTGAAGCTTTCTTT.

The chain uses TRBV4-3 and TRBJ2-7, with 7 bases matching TRBD2. V trimming: 3 bases; J trimming: 2 bases; junction bases outside the gene matches: 10. This CDR3 has 16 residues. CDR1 and CDR2 from the germline V gene are LGHNA and YSLEER. Here the CDR3 reads CASSQGTSAVAYEQYF. CDR3 bases: TGCGCCAGCAGCCAGGGAACTAGCGCAGTGGCCTACGAGCAGTACTTC.

The DNA of the CDR3 is TGTGCCAGCAGTGCCACAGTCAATCAGCCCCAGCATTTT. Its translation: CASSATVNQPQHF. This chain uses TRBV6-1 with TRBJ1-5; the D is unclear. From germline, CDR1 is MNHNS and CDR2 SASEGT. V lost 4 bases to trimming and J lost 3 bases, with 7 bases between them. This CDR3 has 13 residues.

This clone occurred once. The CDR3 bases are TGCGCCAGCAGCCAAGATTATGCAAACATGCACACGGAGCAGTTCTTC. Its protein product is CASSQDYANMHTEQFF. This chain joins TRBV4-3 and TRBJ2-1; unclear D gene. Germline assignment: CDR1 LGHNA and CDR2 YSLEER. The germline V and J ends were trimmed by 0 bases and 10 bases, with 19 bases remaining between them. The CDR3 spans 16 residues.

V gene TRBV6-5 combines with J gene TRBJ2-7, with D perhaps TRBD1 (5 bases). V gave up 8 bases and J gave up 5 bases, with 16 bases separating them. Germline lookup yields CDR1 MNHEY and CDR2 SVGAGI. This CDR3 is 13 amino acids long. In nucleotides, the CDR3 is TGTGCCAGCGGGGCCCTTTCTGGCGACGAGCAGTACTTC. This codes for CASGALSGDEQYF.

The chain links TRBV19 to TRBJ1-1, with D uncertain. This CDR3 has 13 amino acids. Germline lookup yields CDR1 LNHDA and CDR2 SQIVND (reference sequence). Trimming took 5 bases from V and 5 from J, leaving 12 bases between them. This CDR3 reads CASSFEGDTEAFF. Written as DNA, the CDR3 is TGTGCCAGTAGTTTTGAGGGCGATACTGAAGCTTTCTTT.

The count of this clone is one. CDR3 residues: CASSLSRGDSAYEQYF. The CDR3 DNA reads TGTGCCAGCAGTTTATCACGGGGTGATTCGGCCTACGAGCAGTACTTC. This chain joins TRBV27 and TRBJ2-7, with D possibly TRBD2 on 5 matching bases. The germline gives CDR1 MNHEY, CDR2 SMNVEV (reference sequence). The CDR3 extends over 16 amino acids. V lost 0 bases and J 2 bases, leaving 14 bases between the germline ends.

The genes are TRBV11-2 and TRBJ1-3; weak D call: TRBD1 (6 bases). Germline lookup yields CDR1 SGHAT and CDR2 FQNNGV. This CDR3 is built from 18 residues. Trimming removed 0 bases at V and 0 bases at J, with 15 bases between. The CDR3 DNA follows: TGTGCCAGCAGCTTAGACGCGAACAGGGCAGGCTCTGGAAACACCATATATTTT. It encodes CASSLDANRAGSGNTIYF.

The chain has TRBV6-1 and TRBJ2-7, with TRBD2 matching 9 bases. This CDR3 is built from 14 residues. The V gene end was trimmed by 6 bases and the J gene end by 6 bases; junction bases not matched to a gene: 9. Germline CDR1 and CDR2: MNHNS and SASEGT. CDR3 DNA: TGTGCCAGCAGGGTAGAAGCGGGAGGAGGCGAGCAGTACTTC. Residues: CASRVEAGGGEQYF.

V is TRBV4-3 and J is TRBJ2-2; D is unclear. The CDR3 runs to 12 residues. Germline V gene lookup returns CDR1 LGHNA and CDR2 YSLEER. V was trimmed by 8 bases and J by 7 bases, leaving 11 bases between them. The CDR3 is CASEDLIGELFF. The CDR3 DNA follows: TGCGCCAGCGAAGACTTGATCGGGGAGCTGTTTTTT.

The genes are TRBV7-3 and TRBJ2-7; D might be TRBD1 (7 bases). The ends were cut back, 5 bases at V and 1 base at J, with 15 bases in the middle. This CDR3 comprises 15 residues. In germline, CDR1 is SGHTA, CDR2 FQGTGA. CDR3 DNA: TGTGCCAGCAGCGAGGGGGCGGGACTGTCCTACGAGCAGTACTTC. It translates to CASSEGAGLSYEQYF.

This chain uses TRBV10-3 with TRBJ1-1; D might be TRBD1 (6 bases). V was cut by 4 bases and J by 3 bases, with 6 bases left in between. Germline V CDR1 and CDR2: ENHRY, SYGVKD. The length of the CDR3 is 12 residues. The CDR3 sequence is CAISAGDTEAFF. CDR3 DNA: TGTGCCATCAGTGCAGGGGACACTGAAGCTTTCTTT.

This chain uses TRBV6-1 with TRBJ2-1; TRBD1 matches 7 bases. V was pared by 1 base and J by 7 bases, with 7 bases of the junction left unmatched. Germline V CDR1 and CDR2: MNHNS, SASEGT. The CDR3 runs to 15 residues. This CDR3 is CASSEEETGSNEQFF. The CDR3, as DNA: TGTGCCAGCAGTGAAGAGGAGACAGGGTCGAATGAGCAGTTCTTC.